What follows are 19 T cell receptor beta chains derived from one specimen sequenced in a study of cytomegalovirus exposure and HLA in healthy donors. Both 60 Vbeta primers and 13 Jbeta primers went into the PCR. Clones were sequenced by immunoSEQ multiplex PCR, and TCRdb holds only the in-frame ones, with some missing. The sample consists of under 200,000 clones, 80% of them appearing once. The sequenced sample consisted of PBMCs. These receptors came from a man aged 30 to 45 in good health and CMV-seronegative.

The chain is built from TRBV6-5 and TRBJ1-1; a weak D match, TRBD1 (5 bases). Trimming took off 2 bases at V and 10 bases at J, with 14 bases between the two ends. This CDR3 region has 13 residues. CDR1 is MNHEY and CDR2 is SVGAGI in the germline V gene. In nucleotides, the CDR3 is TGTGCCAGCAGTTACAAGACAGCCCGGACAGCTTTCTTT. Its protein is CASSYKTARTAFF.

A word on this clone: Other DNA sequences within the sample encode an identical CDR3. The chain employs TRBV7-2 and TRBJ2-7, with 12 bases matching TRBD2. Germline V CDR1 and CDR2: SGHTA, FQGNSA. This CDR3 comprises 14 residues. The ends lost 3 bases at V and 3 bases at J; junction bases unmatched: 0. CDR3 in DNA: TGTGCCAGCAGCTTGGGACTAGCGGGCTACGAGCAGTACTTC. Its protein product is CASSLGLAGYEQYF.

This chain links TRBV6-1 with TRBJ2-2, with TRBD2 as a possible D gene (5 bases). The germline CDR1 and CDR2 sequences are MNHNS and SASEGT. The CDR3 runs to 15 residues. V shed 11 bases and J shed 0 bases, with 16 bases lying between them. CDR3 sequence reads: CAGRTGSANTGELFF. In DNA, the CDR3 is TGTGCCGGTAGGACGGGAAGCGCGAACACCGGGGAGCTGTTTTTT.

This chain joins TRBV7-2 and TRBJ1-4; 7 bases are shared with TRBD1. Germline V CDR1 and CDR2: SGHTA, FQGNSA. This CDR3 has 16 residues. The junction had 2 bases not matched to a gene; V was cut back by 1 base and J by 0 bases. In DNA form, the CDR3 reads TGTGCCAGCAGCTTAGGACAGGGAGCAACTAATGAAAAACTGTTTTTT. It specifies CASSLGQGATNEKLFF. Complete variable domain (other parts from reference TRBV7-2 and TRBJ1-4): GAGVSQSPSNKVTEKGKDVELRCDPISGHTALYWYRQSLGQGLEFLIYFQGNSAPDKSGLPSDRFSAERTGGSVSTLTIQRTQQEDSAVYLCASSLGQGATNEKLFFGSGTQLSVL.

This clone turned up a few times. The V and J genes are TRBV10-1 and TRBJ2-1; TRBD2 agrees at 10 bases. Germline V gene data show CDR1 as WNHNN and CDR2 as SYGVQD (reference sequence). V lost 0 bases to trimming and J lost 6 bases; unmatched junction nucleotides: 5. The CDR3 consists of 16 residues. CDR3 bases: TGCGCCAGCAGTGAGTCGCCCAGCGGGAGGGCCAATGAGCAGTTCTTC. Translation gives CASSESPSGRANEQFF.

The chain employs TRBV7-2 and TRBJ1-1; no clear D. CDR1 and CDR2 (germline): SGHTA, FQGNSA. The CDR3 runs to 13 residues. Trimming pared 3 bases from V and 0 bases from J, leaving 5 bases between. The CDR3 DNA reads as TGTGCCAGCAGCTTGCACATGAACACTGAAGCTTTCTTT. Its protein is CASSLHMNTEAFF.

This chain joins TRBV27 and TRBJ2-7; D not resolved. CDR3 size: 10 residues. Germline CDR1 reads MNHEY; CDR2 reads SMNVEV (reference sequence). Trimming left V 8 bases short and J 2 bases short, with 4 bases between. The CDR3: CASGAYEQYF. CDR3 sequence (DNA): TGTGCCAGCGGAGCCTACGAGCAGTACTTC.

V usage is TRBV15 and J usage is TRBJ2-5; the D gene is possibly TRBD2 (5 bases). The germline V gene encodes CDR1 LNHNV and CDR2 YYDKDF (reference sequence). The germline V and J ends were trimmed by 0 bases and 4 bases, with 12 bases remaining between them. This CDR3 has 15 residues. CDR3 residues: CATSRDLGGGETQYF. The DNA for the CDR3 is TGTGCCACCAGCAGAGATCTAGGAGGAGGAGAGACCCAGTACTTC. The full variable domain, completed using reference TRBV15 and TRBJ2-5, is DAMVIQNPRYQVTQFGKPVTLSCSQTLNHNVMYWYQQKSSQAPKLLFHYYDKDFNNEADTPDNFQSRRPNTSFCFLDIRSPGLGDTAMYLCATSRDLGGGETQYFGPGTRLLVL.

This clone was seen only a few times. The gene calls are TRBV5-1 and TRBJ2-5; 7 bases are a match to TRBD2. This CDR3 spans 15 amino acids. Germline V gene data show CDR1 as SGHRS and CDR2 as YFSETQ. V was clipped by 0 bases and J by 5 bases; unmatched bases: 7. The DNA of the CDR3 is TGCGCCAGCAGCTTGGGACTAGCCGGTCCGGAGACCCAGTACTTC. Protein product: CASSLGLAGPETQYF.

The chain combines TRBV7-8 with TRBJ2-5; 9 nucleotides align to TRBD2. CDR1 and CDR2 (germline): SGHVS, FQNEAQ. V lost 4 bases and J lost 5; bases outside the gene matches: 8. The CDR3 length is 15 residues. CDR3 sequence: CASSSTSGLFETQYF. CDR3 coding DNA: TGTGCCAGCAGCTCTACTAGCGGGCTTTTTGAGACCCAGTACTTC.

The V and J genes are TRBV11-3 and TRBJ2-5; 8 bases are shared with TRBD1. V dropped 5 bases and J dropped 2; count of bases not matched to a gene: 1. The germline CDR1 and CDR2 sequences are SGHNT and YENEEA. This CDR3 is built from 13 residues. CDR3 nucleotide sequence: TGTGCCAGCAGCAGACAGGGGCAAGAGACCCAGTACTTC. As protein: CASSRQGQETQYF.

The chain links TRBV6-5 to TRBJ2-5; 7 bases are shared with TRBD2. V shed 5 bases, J shed 1 base, and the junction held 7 bases outside the gene matches. Germline V lookup: CDR1 MNHEY, CDR2 SVGAGI. There are 15 residues in the CDR3. This CDR3 reads CASSKLAPTQETQYF. The DNA of the CDR3 is TGTGCCAGCAGTAAACTAGCGCCAACCCAAGAGACCCAGTACTTC.

CDR3 sequence (DNA): TGTGCCAGCAGCGCCACCATCCAGGAGACCCAGTACTTC. As protein: CASSATIQETQYF. V is TRBV9 and J is TRBJ2-5; D uncertain. V lost 3 bases and J 5 bases, leaving 11 bases between the germline ends. The V gene's germline CDR1 is SGDLS and CDR2 YYNGEE. The CDR3 covers 13 residues.

This clone was picked up a small number of times. This rearrangement joins TRBV6-6 to TRBJ2-2, with 11 bases matching TRBD2. This CDR3 spans 16 amino acids. Germline values: CDR1 MNHNY, CDR2 SVGAGI (reference sequence). V lost 7 bases to trimming and J lost 0 bases; unmatched junction nucleotides: 4. The CDR3 reads CASILLAGANTGELFF. In DNA form, the CDR3 reads TGTGCCAGCATCTTACTAGCGGGGGCGAACACCGGGGAGCTGTTTTTT.

The V gene is TRBV10-1, the J gene TRBJ2-5; 7 nucleotides match TRBD2. This CDR3 spans 16 amino acids. Germline values: CDR1 WNHNN, CDR2 SYGVQD (reference sequence). The V gene end was trimmed by 8 bases and the J gene end by 1 base; junction bases not matched to a gene: 13. CDR3 nucleotides: TGCGCCAGCGGGGGGGTAATAGACAGATCCCAAGAGACCCAGTACTTC. Translating it yields CASGGVIDRSQETQYF.

In its sample, this clone was seen a few times. A far larger clone is one nucleotide away, so this likely arose from a read error. The same CDR3 can be traced to other DNA sequences in this sample. The chain couples TRBV6-1 to TRBJ1-1, with D unclear. This CDR3 comprises 13 residues. Germline V gene data show CDR1 as MNHNS and CDR2 as SASEGT. The CDR3 DNA reads TGTGCCAGCAGTTGGGCCAGTGAAACTGAAGCTTTTTTT. Protein sequence: CASSWASETEAFF.

V usage is TRBV14 and J usage is TRBJ1-1, with TRBD1 matching over 8 bases. There are 15 residues in the CDR3. With V trimmed by 4 bases and J by 0 bases, 4 bases remained unmatched. Germline CDR1 is SGHDN and CDR2 is FVKESK. CDR3 nucleotide sequence: TGTGCCAGCAGCCCGAGGACAGGGATGAACACTGAAGCTTTCTTT. This gives the protein CASSPRTGMNTEAFF. Using reference TRBV14 and TRBJ1-1 for the parts outside the CDR3, the full variable domain is EAGVTQFPSHSVIEKGQTVTLRCDPISGHDNLYWYRRVMGKEIKFLLHFVKESKQDESGMPNNRFLAERTGGTYSTLKVQPAELEDSGVYFCASSPRTGMNTEAFFGQGTRLTVV.

V gene TRBV4-2 combines with J gene TRBJ2-3, with TRBD2 matching over 11 bases. The CDR3 contains 16 residues. With V trimmed by 5 bases and J by 3 bases, 7 bases remained unmatched. Germline V lookup: CDR1 LGHNA, CDR2 YNFKEQ. Written as DNA, the CDR3 is TGTGCCAGCAGCGCCAATTTAGCGGGAGGGACAGATACGCAGTATTTT. Translation gives CASSANLAGGTDTQYF.

J is TRBJ2-5 and V is TRBV7-3; the match to TRBD2 covers 9 bases. Germline CDR1 SGHTA, CDR2 FQGTGA. There are 15 residues in the CDR3. V lost 4 bases, J lost 4 bases, and 7 bases stayed unmatched. The CDR3 is CASSSGSGRRETQYF. CDR3 nucleotides: TGTGCCAGCAGCTCGGGTAGCGGGAGACGAGAGACCCAGTACTTC. Based on the CDR3 plus reference TRBV7-3 and TRBJ2-5, the full variable domain is GAGVSQTPSNKVTEKGKYVELRCDPISGHTALYWYRQSLGQGPEFLIYFQGTGAADDSGLPNDRFFAVRPEGSVSTLKIQRTERGDSAVYLCASSSGSGRRETQYFGPGTRLLVL.